The clone carrying this TCR beta chain was counted between two and nine times. Only in-frame clones appear in the TCRdb table, and some are missing; sequencing was by immunoSEQ multiplex PCR. The sample contains 77,000 or so clones, roughly 89% of which appear only once. The sample originates from a study of OX40 agonist ivuxolimab in advanced cancers. The J segment lost 0 bases and the V segment lost 5 bases, leaving 7 bases of the junction unmatched. The V gene's germline CDR1 is MGHRA and CDR2 YSYEKL. This CDR3 contains 16 residues. The specimen comprised CD4+ or CD8+ T cells sorted from blood, sampled in a trial of the OX40 agonist ivuxolimab. This sequence joins TRBV4-1 and TRBJ1-3; 7 nucleotides match TRBD1. The sequence derives from an adult with an advanced solid tumor such as melanoma, head and neck, liver or kidney cancer. This chain's CDR3 is CASSFGQASSGNTIYF. CDR3 sequence (DNA): TGCGCCAGCAGCTTTGGACAGGCGTCCTCTGGAAACACCATATATTTT.